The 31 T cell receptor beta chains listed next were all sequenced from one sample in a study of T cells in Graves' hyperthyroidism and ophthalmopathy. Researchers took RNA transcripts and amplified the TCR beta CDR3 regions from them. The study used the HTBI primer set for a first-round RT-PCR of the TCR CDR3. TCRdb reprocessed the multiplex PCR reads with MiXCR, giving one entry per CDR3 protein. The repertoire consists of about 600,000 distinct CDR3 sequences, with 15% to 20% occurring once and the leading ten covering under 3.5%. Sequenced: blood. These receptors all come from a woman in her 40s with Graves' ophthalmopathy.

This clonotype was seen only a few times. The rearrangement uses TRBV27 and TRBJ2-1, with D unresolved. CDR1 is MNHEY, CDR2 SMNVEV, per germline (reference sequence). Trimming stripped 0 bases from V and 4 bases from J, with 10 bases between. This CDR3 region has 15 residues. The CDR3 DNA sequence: TGTGCCAGCAGTTTATCCCGGACGGGTTACAATGAGCAGTTCTTC. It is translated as CASSLSRTGYNEQFF.

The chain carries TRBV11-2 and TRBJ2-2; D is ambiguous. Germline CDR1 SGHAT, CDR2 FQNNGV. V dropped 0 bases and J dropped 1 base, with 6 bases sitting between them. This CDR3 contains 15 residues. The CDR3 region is CASSLENGNTGELFF. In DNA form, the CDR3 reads TGTGCCAGCAGCTTAGAAAATGGGAACACCGGGGAGCTGTTTTTT.

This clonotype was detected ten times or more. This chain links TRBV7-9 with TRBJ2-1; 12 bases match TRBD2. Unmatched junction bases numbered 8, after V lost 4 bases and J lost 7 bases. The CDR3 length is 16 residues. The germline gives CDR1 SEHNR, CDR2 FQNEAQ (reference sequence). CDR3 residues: CASSSPGGTSGNEQFF. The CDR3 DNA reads TGTGCCAGCAGCTCCCCTGGGGGGACTAGCGGGAATGAGCAGTTCTTC.

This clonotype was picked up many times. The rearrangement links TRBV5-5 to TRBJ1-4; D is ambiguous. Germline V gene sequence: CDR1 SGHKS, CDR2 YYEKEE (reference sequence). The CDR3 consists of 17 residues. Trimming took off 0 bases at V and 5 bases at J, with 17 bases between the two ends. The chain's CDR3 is CASSLGTIARSNEKLFF. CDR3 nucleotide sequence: TGTGCCAGCAGCTTGGGGACCATCGCCAGGTCAAATGAAAAACTGTTTTTT.

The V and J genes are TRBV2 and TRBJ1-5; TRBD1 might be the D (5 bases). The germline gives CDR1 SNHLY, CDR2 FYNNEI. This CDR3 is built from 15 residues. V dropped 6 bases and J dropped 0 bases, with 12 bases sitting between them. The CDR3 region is CASRVDTHSNQPQHF. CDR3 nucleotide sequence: TGTGCCAGCAGGGTGGACACCCATAGCAATCAGCCCCAGCATTTT.

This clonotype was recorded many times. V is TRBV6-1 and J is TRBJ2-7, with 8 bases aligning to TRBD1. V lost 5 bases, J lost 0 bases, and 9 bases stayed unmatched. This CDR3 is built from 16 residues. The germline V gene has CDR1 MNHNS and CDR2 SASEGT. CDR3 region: CASSRGQDQSSYEQYF. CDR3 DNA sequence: TGTGCCAGCAGTCGGGGACAGGACCAAAGCTCCTACGAGCAGTACTTC.

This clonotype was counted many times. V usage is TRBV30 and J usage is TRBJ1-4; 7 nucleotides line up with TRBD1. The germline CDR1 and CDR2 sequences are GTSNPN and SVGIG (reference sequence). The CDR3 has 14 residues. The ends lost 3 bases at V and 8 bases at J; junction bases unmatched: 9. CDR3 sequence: CAWRHRGQLEKLFF. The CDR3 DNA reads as TGTGCCTGGAGGCACAGGGGACAGTTGGAAAAACTGTTTTTT.

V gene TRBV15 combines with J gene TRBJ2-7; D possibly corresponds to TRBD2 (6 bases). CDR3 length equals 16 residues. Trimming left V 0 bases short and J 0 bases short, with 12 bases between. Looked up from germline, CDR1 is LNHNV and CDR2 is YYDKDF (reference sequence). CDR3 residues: CATSRDPAGSSYEQYF. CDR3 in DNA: TGTGCCACCAGCAGAGATCCCGCGGGGAGCTCCTACGAGCAGTACTTC.

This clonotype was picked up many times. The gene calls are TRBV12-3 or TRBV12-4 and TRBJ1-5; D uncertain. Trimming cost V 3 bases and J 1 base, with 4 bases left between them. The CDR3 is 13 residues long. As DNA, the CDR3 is TGTGCCAGCAGTTTCGGAAGCAATCAGCCCCAGCATTTT. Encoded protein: CASSFGSNQPQHF.

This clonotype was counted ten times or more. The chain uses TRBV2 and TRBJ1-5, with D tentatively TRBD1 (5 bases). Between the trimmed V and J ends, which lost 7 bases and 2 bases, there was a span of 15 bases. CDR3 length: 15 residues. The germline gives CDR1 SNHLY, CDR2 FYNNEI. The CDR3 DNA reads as TGTGCCAGCATGATGGGGCCGGAAGGCAATCAGCCCCAGCATTTT. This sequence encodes CASMMGPEGNQPQHF.

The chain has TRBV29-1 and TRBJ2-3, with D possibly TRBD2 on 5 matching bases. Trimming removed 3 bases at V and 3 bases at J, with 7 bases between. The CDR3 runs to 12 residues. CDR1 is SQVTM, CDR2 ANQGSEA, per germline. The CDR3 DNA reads TGCAGCGTTGAGGGAGAAACAGATACGCAGTATTTT. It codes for CSVEGETDTQYF.

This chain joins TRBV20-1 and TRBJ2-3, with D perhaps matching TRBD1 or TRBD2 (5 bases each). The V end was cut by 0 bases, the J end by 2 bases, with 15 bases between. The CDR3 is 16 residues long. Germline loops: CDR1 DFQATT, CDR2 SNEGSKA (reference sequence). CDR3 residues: CSARDSGTLDTDTQYF. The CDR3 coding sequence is TGCAGTGCTAGAGATTCGGGGACCCTGGACACAGATACGCAGTATTTT.

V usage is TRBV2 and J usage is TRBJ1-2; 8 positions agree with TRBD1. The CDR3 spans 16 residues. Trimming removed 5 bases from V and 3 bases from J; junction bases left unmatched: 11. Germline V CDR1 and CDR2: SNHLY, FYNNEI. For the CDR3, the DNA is TGTGCCAGCAGTCCTGGACAGGGCCCGCGAGACTATGGCTACACCTTC. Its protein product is CASSPGQGPRDYGYTF.

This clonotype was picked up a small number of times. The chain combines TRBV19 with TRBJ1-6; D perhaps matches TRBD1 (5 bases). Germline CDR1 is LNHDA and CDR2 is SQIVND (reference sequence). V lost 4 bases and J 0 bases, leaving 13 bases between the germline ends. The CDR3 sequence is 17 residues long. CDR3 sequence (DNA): TGTGCCAGTAGTACCGGGGGTTTTAGCTCCTATAATTCACCCCTCCACTTT. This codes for CASSTGGFSSYNSPLHF.

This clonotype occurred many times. DNA for the CDR3: TGTGCCATCAGTGGGGCGGCTGAAGCTTTCTTT. This codes for CAISGAAEAFF. This chain links TRBV10-3 with TRBJ1-1; no clear D. Germline CDR1 ENHRY, CDR2 SYGVKD. This CDR3 is built from 11 residues. Between the trimmed V and J ends, which lost 4 bases and 6 bases, there was a span of 6 bases.

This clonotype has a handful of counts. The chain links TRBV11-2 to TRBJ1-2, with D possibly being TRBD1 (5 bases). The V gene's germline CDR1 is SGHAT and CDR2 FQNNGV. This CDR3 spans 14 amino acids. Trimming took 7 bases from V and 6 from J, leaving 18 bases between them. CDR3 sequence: CASTPGPHVNGYTF. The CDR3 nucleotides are TGTGCCAGCACCCCGGGGCCCCACGTGAATGGCTACACCTTC.

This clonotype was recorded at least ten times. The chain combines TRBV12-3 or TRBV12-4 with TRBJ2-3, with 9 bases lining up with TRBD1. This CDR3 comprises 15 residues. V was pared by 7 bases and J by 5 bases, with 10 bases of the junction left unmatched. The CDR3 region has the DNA TGTGCCAGCATCTTCCGGGACAGGGTTTTAGATACGCAGTATTTT. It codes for CASIFRDRVLDTQYF.

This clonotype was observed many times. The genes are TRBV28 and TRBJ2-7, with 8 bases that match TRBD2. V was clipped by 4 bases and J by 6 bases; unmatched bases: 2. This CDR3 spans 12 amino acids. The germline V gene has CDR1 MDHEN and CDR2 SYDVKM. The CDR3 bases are TGTGCCAGCAGTTCCGGGGGGGGCGAGCAGTACTTC. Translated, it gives CASSSGGGEQYF.

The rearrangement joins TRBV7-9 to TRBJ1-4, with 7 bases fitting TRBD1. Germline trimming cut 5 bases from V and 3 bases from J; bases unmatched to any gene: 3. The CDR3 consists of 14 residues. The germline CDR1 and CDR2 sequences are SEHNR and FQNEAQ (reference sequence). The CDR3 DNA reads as TGTGCCAGCAGCACGGGACAGTCTAATGAAAAACTGTTTTTT. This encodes CASSTGQSNEKLFF.

The CDR3 DNA follows: TGCAGTGCTAGAGATCGGGTCCCCTACGAGCAGTTCTTC. Amino acids: CSARDRVPYEQFF. V gene TRBV20-1 combines with J gene TRBJ2-7; D remains unclear. The J call may not be correct, given that the DNA end is closer to TRBJ2-1. The CDR3 has 13 amino acids. CDR1 is DFQATT and CDR2 is SNEGSKA in the germline V gene (reference sequence).

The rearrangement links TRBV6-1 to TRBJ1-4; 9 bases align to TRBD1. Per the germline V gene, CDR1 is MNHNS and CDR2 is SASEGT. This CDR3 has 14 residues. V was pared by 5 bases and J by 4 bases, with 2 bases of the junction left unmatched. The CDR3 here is CASSTGGDNEKLFF. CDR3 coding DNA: TGTGCCAGCAGTACAGGGGGCGATAATGAAAAACTGTTTTTT.

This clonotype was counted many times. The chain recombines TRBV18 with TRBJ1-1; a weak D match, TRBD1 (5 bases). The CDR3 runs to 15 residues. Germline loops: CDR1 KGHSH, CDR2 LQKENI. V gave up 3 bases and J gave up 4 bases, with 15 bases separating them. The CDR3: CASSPTYDSSTEAFF. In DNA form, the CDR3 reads TGTGCCAGCTCACCTACCTATGACAGTTCCACTGAAGCTTTCTTT.

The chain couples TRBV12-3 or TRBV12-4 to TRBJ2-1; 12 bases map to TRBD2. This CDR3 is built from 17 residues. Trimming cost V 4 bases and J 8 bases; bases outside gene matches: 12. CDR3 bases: TGTGCCAGCAGTTCATTTGGACTAGCGGGACAAAGGCATGAGCAGTTCTTC. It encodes CASSSFGLAGQRHEQFF.

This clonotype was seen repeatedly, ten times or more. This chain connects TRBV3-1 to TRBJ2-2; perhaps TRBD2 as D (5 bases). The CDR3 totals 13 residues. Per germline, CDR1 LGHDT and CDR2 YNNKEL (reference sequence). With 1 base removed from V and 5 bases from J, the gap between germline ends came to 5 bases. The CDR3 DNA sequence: TGTGCCAGCAGCCAAGGAGGGACCGGGGAGCTGTTTTTT. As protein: CASSQGGTGELFF.

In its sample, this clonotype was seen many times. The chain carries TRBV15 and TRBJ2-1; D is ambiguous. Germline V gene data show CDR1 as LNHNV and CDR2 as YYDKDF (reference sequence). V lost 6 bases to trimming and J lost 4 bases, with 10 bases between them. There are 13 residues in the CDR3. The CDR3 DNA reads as TGTGCCACCAGGCACGACACTTACAATGAGCAGTTCTTC. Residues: CATRHDTYNEQFF.

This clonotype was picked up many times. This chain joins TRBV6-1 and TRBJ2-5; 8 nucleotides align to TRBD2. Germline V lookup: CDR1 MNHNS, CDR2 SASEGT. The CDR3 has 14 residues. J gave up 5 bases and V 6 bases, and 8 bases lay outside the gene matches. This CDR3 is CASSQGLALETQYF. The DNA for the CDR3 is TGTGCCAGCAGCCAAGGACTAGCCCTCGAGACCCAGTACTTC.

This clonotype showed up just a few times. CDR3 nucleotides: TGTGCCAGTAGTTTGGGACTGCTGGGGGGGAATGAGCAGTTCTTC. Amino acid sequence: CASSLGLLGGNEQFF. The chain recombines TRBV19 with TRBJ2-1; 7 bases map to TRBD2. The germline gives CDR1 LNHDA, CDR2 SQIVND (reference sequence). This CDR3 comprises 15 residues. V lost 5 bases to trimming and J lost 7 bases; unmatched junction nucleotides: 11.

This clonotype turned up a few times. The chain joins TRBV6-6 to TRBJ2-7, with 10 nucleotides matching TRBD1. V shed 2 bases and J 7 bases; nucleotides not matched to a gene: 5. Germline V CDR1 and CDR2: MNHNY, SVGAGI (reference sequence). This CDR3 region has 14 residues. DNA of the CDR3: TGTGCCAGCAGTTACAGGGGACAGGGGAGGGAGCAGTACTTC. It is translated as CASSYRGQGREQYF.

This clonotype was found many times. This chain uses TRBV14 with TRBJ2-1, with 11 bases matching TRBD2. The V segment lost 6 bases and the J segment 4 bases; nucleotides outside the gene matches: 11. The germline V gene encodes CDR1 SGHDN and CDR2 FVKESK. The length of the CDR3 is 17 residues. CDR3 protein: CASRPFGASGGYNEQFF. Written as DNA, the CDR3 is TGTGCCAGCAGACCGTTCGGAGCTAGCGGGGGGTACAATGAGCAGTTCTTC.

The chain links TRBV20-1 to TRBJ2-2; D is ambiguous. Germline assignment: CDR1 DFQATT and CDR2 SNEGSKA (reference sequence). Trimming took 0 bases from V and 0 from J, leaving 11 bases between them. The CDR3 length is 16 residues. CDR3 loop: CSARDLLASNTGELFF. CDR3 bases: TGCAGTGCTAGAGATCTACTGGCTTCGAACACCGGGGAGCTGTTTTTT.

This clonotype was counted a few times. CDR3 nucleotides: TGTGCCAGCAGCCTGCCCGGGGGACAGGGGTTGCGTGAGCAGTACTTC. It codes for CASSLPGGQGLREQYF. The chain employs TRBV14 and TRBJ2-7, with 10 bases lining up with TRBD1. Germline CDR1 SGHDN, CDR2 FVKESK. This CDR3 contains 16 residues. The V segment lost 4 bases and the J segment 7 bases; nucleotides outside the gene matches: 13.